This TCR beta chain was sequenced for a study of blood T cell repertoires in COVID-19. Across the study: Cohort 3 donors were reported recovered after two negative PCRs, clearance, or symptom resolution.

Participants were aged about 18 to 100 years from 24 US areas. Generated by immunoSEQ multiplex PCR, the TCRdb table keeps only in-frame clones and is missing some. The sample has under 150,000 clones; nearly 85% are singletons. Losses at the gene ends were 2 bases for V and 6 bases for J; bases not matched to a gene: 11. In germline, CDR1 is MNHEY, CDR2 SVGEGT. CDR3 size: 19 residues. The chain joins TRBV6-2 or TRBV6-3 to TRBJ2-2, with 14 bases that match TRBD2. The receptor was derived from a man aged 50 to 60 in a cohort exposed to, infected with or recovered from COVID-19 (not recorded which). Sequenced sample: PBMCs or T cells enriched from blood (not recorded which). CDR3 loop: CASSYGTSGSLIMAGELFF. CDR3 DNA sequence: TGTGCCAGCAGTTACGGGACTAGCGGGAGTCTCATAATGGCCGGGGAGCTGTTTTTT.